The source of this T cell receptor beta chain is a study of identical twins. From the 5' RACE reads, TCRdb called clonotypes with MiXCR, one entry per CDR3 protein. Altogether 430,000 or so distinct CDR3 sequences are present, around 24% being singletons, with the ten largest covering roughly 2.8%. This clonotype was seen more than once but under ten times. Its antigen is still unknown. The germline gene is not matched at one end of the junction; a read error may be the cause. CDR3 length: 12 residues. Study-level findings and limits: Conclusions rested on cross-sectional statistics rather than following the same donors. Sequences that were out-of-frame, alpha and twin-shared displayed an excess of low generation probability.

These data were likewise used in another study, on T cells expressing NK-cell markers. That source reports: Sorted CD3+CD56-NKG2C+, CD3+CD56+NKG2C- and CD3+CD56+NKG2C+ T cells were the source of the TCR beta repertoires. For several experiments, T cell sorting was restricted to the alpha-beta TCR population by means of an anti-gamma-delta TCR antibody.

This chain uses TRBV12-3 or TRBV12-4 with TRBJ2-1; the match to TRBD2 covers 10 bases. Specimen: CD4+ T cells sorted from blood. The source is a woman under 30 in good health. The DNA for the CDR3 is TGTGCCAGCAGTTTAACCGGGACTAGCGTCTCCTTC. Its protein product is CASSLTGTSVSF.